This note documents a single T cell receptor (beta chain) sequence. The antigen is unknown. Sequencing used cDNA as its template, made by extracting RNA and reverse transcribing it. Data came from immunoSEQ multiplex PCR; TCRdb stores just in-frame clones and leaves some out. The sample includes about 150,000 clones, about 53% of them seen just once. CD4+ and CD8+ T cells were sorted from PBMCs. Germline V gene sequence: CDR1 ENHRY, CDR2 SYGVKD. The V gene lost 0 bases and the J gene lost 9 bases, with 9 bases spanning the gap. This CDR3 is built from 13 residues. These data are taken from a study of CD8+ T cells in alopecia areata. Looking at the study overall: Tofacitinib was taken orally by treated patients, and the dose was 5 to 10 mg twice daily. Whole-study findings and limits: It was lesional scalp, especially alopecia totalis/universalis, that showed higher clonality than normal scalp.

This clonotype was sampled from a human donor with alopecia areata. The V gene is TRBV10-3, the J gene TRBJ2-4; D uncertain. Sequenced material: CD8+ T cells sorted from blood, taken at week 0. The chain's CDR3 is CAISESPAGIQYF. Written as DNA, the CDR3 is TGTGCCATCAGTGAGTCCCCGGCCGGCATTCAGTACTTC.